This T cell receptor (beta chain) was obtained from a study of T cell repertoires in cytomegalovirus infection. Using its own MiXCR run on the reads, TCRdb lists one record per CDR3 protein. Of 650,000 to 850,000 distinct CDR3 sequences in the sample, 29% were seen once. Overall study findings and caveats: There were HLA-C-restricted CMV-specific TCR beta clonotypes dominating the ex vivo response.

The CDR3 length is 12 residues. The V gene lost 5 bases and the J gene lost 9 bases, with 14 bases spanning the gap. CDR1 is SEHNR and CDR2 is FQNEAQ in the germline V gene (reference sequence). To note about this clonotype: Its specificity is unknown.

The clonotype was recovered from a human donor in good health (CMV status not recorded). Some clones in this sample may be carry-over from other donors' samples. The chain couples TRBV7-9 to TRBJ2-7; the D gene is possibly TRBD1 (5 bases). Sequenced material: cultured CD8+ T cells from PBMCs, taken from culture after CMV antigen stimulation. The CDR3 loop reads CASSPAGPGQYF. DNA for the CDR3: TGTGCCAGCAGCCCGGCAGGGCCAGGGCAGTACTTC.